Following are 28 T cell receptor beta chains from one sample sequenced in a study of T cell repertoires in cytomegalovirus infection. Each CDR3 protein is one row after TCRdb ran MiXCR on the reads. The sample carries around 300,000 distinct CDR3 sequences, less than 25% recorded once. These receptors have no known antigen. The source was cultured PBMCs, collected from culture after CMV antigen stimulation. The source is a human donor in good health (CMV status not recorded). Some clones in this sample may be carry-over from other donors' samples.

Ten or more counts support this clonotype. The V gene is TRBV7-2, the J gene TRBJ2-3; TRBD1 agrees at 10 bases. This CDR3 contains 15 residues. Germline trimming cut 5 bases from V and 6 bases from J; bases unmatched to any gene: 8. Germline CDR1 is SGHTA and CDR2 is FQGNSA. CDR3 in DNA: TGTGCCAGCAGCGTTGCGACAGGGGGCGTGGATACGCAGTATTTT. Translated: CASSVATGGVDTQYF.

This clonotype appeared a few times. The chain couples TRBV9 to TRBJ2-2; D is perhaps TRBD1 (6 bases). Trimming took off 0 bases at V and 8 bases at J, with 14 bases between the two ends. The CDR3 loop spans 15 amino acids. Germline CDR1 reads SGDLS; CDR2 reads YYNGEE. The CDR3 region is CASSVGQAYAGELFF. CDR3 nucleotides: TGTGCCAGCAGCGTAGGACAGGCCTACGCGGGGGAGCTGTTTTTT.

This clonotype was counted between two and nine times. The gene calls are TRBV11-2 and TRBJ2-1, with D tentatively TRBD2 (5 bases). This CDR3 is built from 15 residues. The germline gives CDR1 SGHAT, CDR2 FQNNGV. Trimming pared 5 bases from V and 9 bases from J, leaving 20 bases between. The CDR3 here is CASSPGAVRLGEQFF. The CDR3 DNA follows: TGTGCCAGCAGCCCCGGAGCGGTGAGGTTGGGTGAGCAGTTCTTC.

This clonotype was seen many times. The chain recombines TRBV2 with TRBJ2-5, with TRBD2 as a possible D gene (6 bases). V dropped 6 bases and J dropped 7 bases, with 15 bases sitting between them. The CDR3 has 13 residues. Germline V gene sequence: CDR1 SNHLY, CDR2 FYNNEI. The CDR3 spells CASRDGSFPTQYF. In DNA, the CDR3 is TGTGCCAGCAGGGACGGGAGTTTTCCGACCCAGTACTTC.

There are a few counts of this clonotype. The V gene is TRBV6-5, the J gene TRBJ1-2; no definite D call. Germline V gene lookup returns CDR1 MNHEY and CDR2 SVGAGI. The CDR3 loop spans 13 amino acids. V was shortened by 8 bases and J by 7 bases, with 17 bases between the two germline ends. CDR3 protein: CASSVEGYSGYTF. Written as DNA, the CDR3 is TGTGCCAGCTCGGTTGAAGGGTATAGTGGCTACACCTTC.

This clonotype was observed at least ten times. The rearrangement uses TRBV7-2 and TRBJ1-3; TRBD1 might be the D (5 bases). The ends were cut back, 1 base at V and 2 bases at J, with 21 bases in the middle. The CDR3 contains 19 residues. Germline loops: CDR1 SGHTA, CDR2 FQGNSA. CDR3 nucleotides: TGTGCCAGCAGCTTAGGAAGTGGTACAGGATCAATGACTGGAAACACCATATATTTT. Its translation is CASSLGSGTGSMTGNTIYF.

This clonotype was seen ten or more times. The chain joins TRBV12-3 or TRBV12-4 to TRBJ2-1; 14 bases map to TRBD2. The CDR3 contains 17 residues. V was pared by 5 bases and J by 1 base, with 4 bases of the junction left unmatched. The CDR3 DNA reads TGTGCCAGCAGTCCCGGGACTAGCGGGAGATCCTACAATGAGCAGTTCTTC. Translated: CASSPGTSGRSYNEQFF.

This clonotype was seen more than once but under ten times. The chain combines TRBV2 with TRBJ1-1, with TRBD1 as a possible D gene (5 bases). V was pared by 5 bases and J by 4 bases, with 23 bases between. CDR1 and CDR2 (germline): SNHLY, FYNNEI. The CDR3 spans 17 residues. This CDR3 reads CASSTRRTSGGSTEAFF. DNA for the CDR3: TGTGCCAGCAGTACCAGGCGGACATCCGGAGGGAGCACTGAAGCTTTCTTT.

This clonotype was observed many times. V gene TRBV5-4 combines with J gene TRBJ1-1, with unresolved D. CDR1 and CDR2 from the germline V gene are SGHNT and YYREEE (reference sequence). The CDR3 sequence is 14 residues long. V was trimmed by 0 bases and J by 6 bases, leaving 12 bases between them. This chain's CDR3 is CASSLEGSRSEAFF. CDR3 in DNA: TGTGCCAGCAGCTTGGAGGGCTCAAGGTCTGAAGCTTTCTTT.

The DNA for the CDR3 is TGCGCCAGCAGCCTTGATCCTCTAGCGGGAGGGCCGAGCATTCAGTACTTC. Its protein is CASSLDPLAGGPSIQYF. The chain is built from TRBV4-1 and TRBJ2-4; 12 nucleotides align to TRBD2. Germline V gene sequence: CDR1 MGHRA, CDR2 YSYEKL. The CDR3 sequence is 17 residues long. The V and J ends lost 4 bases and 9 bases, in that order; junction bases with no gene match: 13.

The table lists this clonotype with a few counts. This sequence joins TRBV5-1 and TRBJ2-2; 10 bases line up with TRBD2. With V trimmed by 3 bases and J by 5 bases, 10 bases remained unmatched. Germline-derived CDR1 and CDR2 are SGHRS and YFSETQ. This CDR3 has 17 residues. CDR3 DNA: TGCGCCAGCAGCTCTACCCTAGCGGGAGCATCAACCGGGGAGCTGTTTTTT. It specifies CASSSTLAGASTGELFF.

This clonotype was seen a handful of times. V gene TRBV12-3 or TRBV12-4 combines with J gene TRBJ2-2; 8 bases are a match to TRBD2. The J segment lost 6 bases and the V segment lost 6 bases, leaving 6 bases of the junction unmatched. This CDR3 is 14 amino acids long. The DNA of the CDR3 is TGTGCCAGCAGCCCGGGACTAGAGGCCGGGGAGCTGTTTTTT. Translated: CASSPGLEAGELFF.

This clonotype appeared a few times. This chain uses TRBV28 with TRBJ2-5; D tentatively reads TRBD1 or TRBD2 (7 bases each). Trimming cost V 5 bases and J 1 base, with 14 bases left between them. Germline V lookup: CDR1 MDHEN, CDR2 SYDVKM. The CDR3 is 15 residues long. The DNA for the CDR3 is TGTGCCAGCAGTCCGGGGGGACAGTTCCAAGAGACCCAGTACTTC. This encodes CASSPGGQFQETQYF.

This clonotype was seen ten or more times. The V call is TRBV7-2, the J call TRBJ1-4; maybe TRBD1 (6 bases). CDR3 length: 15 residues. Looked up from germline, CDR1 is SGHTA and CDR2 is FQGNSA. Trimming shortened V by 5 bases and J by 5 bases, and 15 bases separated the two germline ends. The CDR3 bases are TGTGCCAGCAGCGGGCAGGGGTCCTTCAATGAAAAACTGTTTTTT. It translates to CASSGQGSFNEKLFF. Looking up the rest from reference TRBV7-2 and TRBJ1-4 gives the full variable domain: GAGVSQSPSNKVTEKGKDVELRCDPISGHTALYWYRQSLGQGLEFLIYFQGNSAPDKSGLPSDRFSAERTGGSVSTLTIQRTQQEDSAVYLCASSGQGSFNEKLFFGSGTQLSVL.

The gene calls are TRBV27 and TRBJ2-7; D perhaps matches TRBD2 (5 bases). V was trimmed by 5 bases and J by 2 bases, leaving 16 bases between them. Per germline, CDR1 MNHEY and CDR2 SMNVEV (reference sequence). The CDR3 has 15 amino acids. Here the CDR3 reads CASSPFLGETYEQYF. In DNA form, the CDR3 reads TGTGCCAGCAGTCCTTTCCTCGGGGAGACCTACGAGCAGTACTTC.

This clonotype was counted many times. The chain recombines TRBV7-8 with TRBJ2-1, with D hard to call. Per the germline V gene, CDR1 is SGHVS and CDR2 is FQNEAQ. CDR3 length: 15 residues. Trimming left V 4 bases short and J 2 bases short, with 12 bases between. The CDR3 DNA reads TGTGCCAGCAGCTCCACCTTCCCCGCCTACAATGAGCAGTTCTTC. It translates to CASSSTFPAYNEQFF.

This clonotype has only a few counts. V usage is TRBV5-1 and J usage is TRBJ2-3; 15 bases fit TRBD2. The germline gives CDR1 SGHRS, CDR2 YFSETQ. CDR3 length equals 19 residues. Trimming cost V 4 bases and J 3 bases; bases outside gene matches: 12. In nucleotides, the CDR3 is TGCGCCAGCAGCCACGGACTAGCGGGAGGGCCGAGCGGAACAGATACGCAGTATTTT. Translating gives CASSHGLAGGPSGTDTQYF.

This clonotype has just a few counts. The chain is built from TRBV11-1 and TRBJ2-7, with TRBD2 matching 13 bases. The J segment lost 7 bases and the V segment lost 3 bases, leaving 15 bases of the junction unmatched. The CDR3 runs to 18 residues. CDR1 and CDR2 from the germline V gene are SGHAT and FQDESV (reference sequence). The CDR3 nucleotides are TGTGCCAGCAGCTTCCTAATGTCCGGGACTAGCGGGAAGTATGAGCAGTACTTC. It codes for CASSFLMSGTSGKYEQYF. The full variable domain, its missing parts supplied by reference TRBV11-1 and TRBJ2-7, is EAEVAQSPRYKITEKSQAVAFWCDPISGHATLYWYRQILGQGPELLVQFQDESVVDDSQLPKDRFSAERLKGVDSTLKIQPAELGDSAMYLCASSFLMSGTSGKYEQYFGPGTRLTVT.

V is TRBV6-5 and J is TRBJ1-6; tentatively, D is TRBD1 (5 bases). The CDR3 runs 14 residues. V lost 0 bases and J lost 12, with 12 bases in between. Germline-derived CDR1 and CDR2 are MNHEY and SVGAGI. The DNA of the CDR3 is TGTGCCAGCAGTTACTCCTGGGACGGCAAACCCCTCCACTTT. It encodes CASSYSWDGKPLHF.

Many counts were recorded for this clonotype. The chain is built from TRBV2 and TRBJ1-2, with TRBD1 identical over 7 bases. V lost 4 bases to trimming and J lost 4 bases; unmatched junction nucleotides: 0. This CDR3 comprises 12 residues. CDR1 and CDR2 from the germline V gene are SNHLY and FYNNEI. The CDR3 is CASSGQGYGYTF. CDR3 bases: TGTGCCAGCAGTGGACAGGGCTATGGCTACACCTTC.

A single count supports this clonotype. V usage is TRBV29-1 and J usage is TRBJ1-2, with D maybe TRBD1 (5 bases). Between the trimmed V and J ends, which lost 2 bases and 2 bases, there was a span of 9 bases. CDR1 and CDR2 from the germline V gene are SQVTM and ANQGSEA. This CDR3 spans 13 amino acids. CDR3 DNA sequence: TGCAGCGTTGAAACGGGGGGAAACTATGGCTACACCTTC. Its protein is CSVETGGNYGYTF.

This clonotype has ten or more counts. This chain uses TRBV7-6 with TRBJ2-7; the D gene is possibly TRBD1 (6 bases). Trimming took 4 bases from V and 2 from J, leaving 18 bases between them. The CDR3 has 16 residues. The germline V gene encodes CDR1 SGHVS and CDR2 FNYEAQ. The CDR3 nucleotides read TGTGCCAGCAGCTCGAGCCCGGGACATTCTACCTACGAGCAGTACTTC. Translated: CASSSSPGHSTYEQYF.

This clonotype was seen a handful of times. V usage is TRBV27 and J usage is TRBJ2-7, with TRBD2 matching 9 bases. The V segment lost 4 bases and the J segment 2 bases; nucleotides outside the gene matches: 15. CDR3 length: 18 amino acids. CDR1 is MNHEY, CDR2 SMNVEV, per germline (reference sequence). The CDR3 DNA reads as TGTGCCAGCAGTTCCCTACAAACCCGGCTAGCGGGGACCTACGAGCAGTACTTC. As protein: CASSSLQTRLAGTYEQYF.

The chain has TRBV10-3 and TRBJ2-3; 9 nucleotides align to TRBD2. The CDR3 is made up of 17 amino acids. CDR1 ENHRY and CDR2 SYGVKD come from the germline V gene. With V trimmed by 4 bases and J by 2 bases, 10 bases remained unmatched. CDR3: CAISALDSGRYTDTQYF. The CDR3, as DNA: TGTGCCATCAGTGCCCTCGACAGCGGGAGGTACACAGATACGCAGTATTTT.

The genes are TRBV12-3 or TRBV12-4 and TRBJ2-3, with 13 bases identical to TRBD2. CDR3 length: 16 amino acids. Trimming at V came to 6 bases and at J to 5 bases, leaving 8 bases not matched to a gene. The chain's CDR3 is CASRSRTSGSGDTQYF. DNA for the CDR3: TGTGCCAGCAGATCCCGGACTAGCGGGAGTGGAGATACGCAGTATTTT.

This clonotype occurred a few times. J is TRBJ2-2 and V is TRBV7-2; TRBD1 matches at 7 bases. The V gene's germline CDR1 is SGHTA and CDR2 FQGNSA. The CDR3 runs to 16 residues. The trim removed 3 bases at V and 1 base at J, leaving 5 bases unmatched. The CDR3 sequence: CASSFQTGRNTGELFF. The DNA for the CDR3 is TGTGCCAGCAGCTTCCAGACAGGGCGGAACACCGGGGAGCTGTTTTTT.

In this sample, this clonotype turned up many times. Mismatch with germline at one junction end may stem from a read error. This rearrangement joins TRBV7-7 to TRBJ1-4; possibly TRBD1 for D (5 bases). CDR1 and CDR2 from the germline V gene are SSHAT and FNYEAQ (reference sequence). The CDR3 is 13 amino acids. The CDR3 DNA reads TGTGCTAGCAGCTCAGAGAGGGGAGAAAAACTGTTTTTT. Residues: CASSSERGEKLFF.

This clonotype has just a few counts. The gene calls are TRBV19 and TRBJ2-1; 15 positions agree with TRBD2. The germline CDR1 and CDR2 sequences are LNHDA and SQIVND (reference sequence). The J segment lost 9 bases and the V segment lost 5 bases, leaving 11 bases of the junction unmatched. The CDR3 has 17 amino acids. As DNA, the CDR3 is TGTGCCAGTAGTTCAAGGGGGGGACTAGCGGGAGGTAGTGAGCAGTTCTTC. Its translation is CASSSRGGLAGGSEQFF.